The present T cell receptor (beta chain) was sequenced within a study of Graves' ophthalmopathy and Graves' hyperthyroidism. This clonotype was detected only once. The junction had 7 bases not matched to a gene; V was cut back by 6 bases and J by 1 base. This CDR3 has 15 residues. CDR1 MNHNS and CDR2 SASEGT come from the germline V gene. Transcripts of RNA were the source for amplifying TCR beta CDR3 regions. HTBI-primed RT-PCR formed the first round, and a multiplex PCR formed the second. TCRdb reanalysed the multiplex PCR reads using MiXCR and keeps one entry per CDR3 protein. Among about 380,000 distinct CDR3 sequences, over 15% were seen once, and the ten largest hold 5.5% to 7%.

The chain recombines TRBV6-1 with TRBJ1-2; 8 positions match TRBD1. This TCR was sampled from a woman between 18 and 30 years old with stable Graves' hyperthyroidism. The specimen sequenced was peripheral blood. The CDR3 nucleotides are TGTGCCAGCAGAGGAGGACAGGGTCTTAACTATGGCTACACCTTC. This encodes CASRGGQGLNYGYTF.